These T cell receptor beta chains were read from a single sample in a study of early T cells in non-severe SARS-CoV-2 infection. TCRdb called the 5' RACE reads again in MiXCR, with one record for every CDR3 protein. The data show some 44,000 distinct CDR3 sequences, 5% to 6.5% seen once. Sequencing used whole blood, obtained at baseline. These receptors all come from an adult who was a healthcare worker with PCR-confirmed SARS-CoV-2 infection or an uninfected control (not recorded which). Both conserved end residues are part of each CDR3. Fields, in order: D gene, V gene, J gene, clone size, CDR3 protein, CDR3 DNA. D genes are given only for firm matches. The listing skips clone size in some rows; elsewhere it reads once, few, many or a size class.

d_gene: .
v_gene: TRBV6-5
j_gene: TRBJ1-6
abundance: many
CDR3aa: CASSYRDTKYSPLHF
CDR3nt: TGTGCCAGCAGTTACAGGGACACGAAATATTCACCCCTCCACTTT

d_gene: TRBD2
v_gene: TRBV20-1
j_gene: TRBJ2-7
abundance: .
CDR3aa: CSATGLAGWEQYF
CDR3nt: TGCAGTGCTACAGGACTAGCGGGTTGGGAGCAGTACTTC

d_gene: .
v_gene: TRBV5-5
j_gene: TRBJ1-1
abundance: .
CDR3aa: CASSGTGTLTEAFF
CDR3nt: TGTGCCAGCAGCGGAACCGGGACATTAACTGAAGCTTTCTTT

d_gene: .
v_gene: TRBV4-3
j_gene: TRBJ1-1
abundance: many
CDR3aa: CASMRDFGGTNTEAFF
CDR3nt: TGCGCCAGCATGAGGGACTTCGGGGGGACTAACACTGAAGCTTTCTTT

d_gene: .
v_gene: TRBV11-2
j_gene: TRBJ2-3
abundance: few
CDR3aa: CASSLDRSDTQYF
CDR3nt: TGTGCCAGCAGCTTAGACCGGTCAGATACGCAGTATTTT

d_gene: .
v_gene: TRBV11-2
j_gene: TRBJ2-1
abundance: few
CDR3aa: CASSSMGQTGEGNEQFF
CDR3nt: TGTGCCAGCAGCTCCATGGGCCAGACAGGGGAGGGCAATGAGCAGTTCTTC

d_gene: .
v_gene: TRBV29-1
j_gene: TRBJ2-2
abundance: many
CDR3aa: CSVVRSGELFF
CDR3nt: TGCAGCGTCGTAAGATCCGGGGAGCTGTTTTTT

d_gene: .
v_gene: TRBV7-9
j_gene: TRBJ1-4
abundance: .
CDR3aa: CASSSRPNEKLFF
CDR3nt: TGTGCCAGCAGCTCTCGCCCTAATGAAAAACTGTTTTTT

d_gene: .
v_gene: TRBV6-1
j_gene: TRBJ2-3
abundance: many
CDR3aa: CASSEVWVTDTQYF
CDR3nt: TGTGCCAGCAGTGAAGTGTGGGTCACAGATACGCAGTATTTT

d_gene: .
v_gene: TRBV6-1
j_gene: TRBJ1-1
abundance: many
CDR3aa: CASRPSLNTEAFF
CDR3nt: TGTGCCAGCAGGCCATCACTGAACACTGAAGCTTTCTTT

d_gene: TRBD2
v_gene: TRBV18
j_gene: TRBJ2-7
abundance: .
CDR3aa: CASSPSREHEQYF
CDR3nt: TGTGCCAGCTCACCATCGCGGGAGCACGAGCAGTACTTC

d_gene: TRBD1
v_gene: TRBV28
j_gene: TRBJ1-2
abundance: many
CDR3aa: CASRPDRGSRGYTF
CDR3nt: TGTGCCAGCAGGCCCGACAGGGGATCGCGGGGCTACACCTTC

d_gene: TRBD1
v_gene: TRBV5-4
j_gene: TRBJ2-2
abundance: many
CDR3aa: CASSPQGQGLSGELFF
CDR3nt: TGTGCCAGCAGCCCACAGGGACAGGGGTTATCGGGGGAGCTGTTTTTT

d_gene: .
v_gene: TRBV5-1
j_gene: TRBJ1-1
abundance: many
CDR3aa: CASSPDSGGTEAFF
CDR3nt: TGCGCCAGCAGCCCCGACTCCGGGGGCACTGAAGCTTTCTTT

d_gene: .
v_gene: TRBV20-1
j_gene: TRBJ2-5
abundance: few
CDR3aa: CSAERSTSQYF
CDR3nt: TGCAGTGCAGAGAGGTCGACATCCCAGTACTTC

d_gene: TRBD1
v_gene: TRBV7-2
j_gene: TRBJ1-3
abundance: many
CDR3aa: CASSGRGQGGGNTIYF
CDR3nt: TGTGCCAGCAGCGGGCGGGGACAGGGTGGCGGAAACACCATATATTTT

d_gene: .
v_gene: TRBV7-9
j_gene: TRBJ1-2
abundance: few
CDR3aa: CASTPASSGGGYTF
CDR3nt: TGTGCCAGCACCCCTGCCAGCTCAGGTGGTGGCTACACCTTC

d_gene: .
v_gene: TRBV6-2/TRBV6-3
j_gene: TRBJ2-7
abundance: many
CDR3aa: CASRLDSYEQYF
CDR3nt: TGTGCCAGCAGGCTGGACTCCTACGAGCAGTACTTC

d_gene: TRBD1
v_gene: TRBV7-6
j_gene: TRBJ2-1
abundance: few
CDR3aa: CASSPTERTGSSSEQFF
CDR3nt: TGTGCCAGCAGCCCGACCGAGAGGACAGGGAGCTCGAGTGAGCAGTTCTTC

d_gene: .
v_gene: TRBV24-1
j_gene: TRBJ2-2
abundance: few
CDR3aa: CATSGTLNTGELFF
CDR3nt: TGTGCCACCAGTGGGACACTGAACACCGGGGAGCTGTTTTTT

d_gene: TRBD2
v_gene: TRBV7-8
j_gene: TRBJ2-1
abundance: .
CDR3aa: CASSLTASGGGSKQFF
CDR3nt: TGTGCCAGCAGCTTAACGGCTAGCGGGGGAGGGAGTAAGCAGTTCTTC

d_gene: TRBD2
v_gene: TRBV5-1
j_gene: TRBJ2-3
abundance: .
CDR3aa: CASSSSGGTQYF
CDR3nt: TGCGCCAGCAGCTCGAGCGGGGGCACGCAGTATTTT

d_gene: .
v_gene: TRBV4-3
j_gene: TRBJ1-1
abundance: many
CDR3aa: CASSQDPRARGTEAFF
CDR3nt: TGCGCCAGCAGCCAAGATCCCCGGGCCAGAGGGACTGAAGCTTTCTTT

d_gene: .
v_gene: TRBV5-1
j_gene: TRBJ2-3
abundance: few
CDR3aa: CASSSQTSFQVDTQYF
CDR3nt: TGCGCCAGCAGCTCCCAGACTAGTTTTCAGGTAGATACGCAGTATTTT

d_gene: TRBD1
v_gene: TRBV11-2
j_gene: TRBJ1-1
abundance: many
CDR3aa: CASSGTGQGTFF
CDR3nt: TGTGCCAGCAGCGGTACGGGACAGGGGACTTTCTTT

d_gene: TRBD1
v_gene: TRBV30
j_gene: TRBJ2-2
abundance: few
CDR3aa: CAWEPRGPGELFF
CDR3nt: TGTGCCTGGGAACCCAGGGGGCCCGGGGAGCTGTTTTTT

d_gene: .
v_gene: TRBV11-3
j_gene: TRBJ2-1
abundance: .
CDR3aa: CASSLRPGDEQFF
CDR3nt: TGTGCCAGCAGCTTAAGGCCGGGTGATGAGCAGTTCTTC

d_gene: TRBD2
v_gene: TRBV5-1
j_gene: TRBJ2-5
abundance: few
CDR3aa: CATSGGKEETQYF
CDR3nt: TGCGCCACGAGCGGGGGAAAAGAAGAGACCCAGTACTTC

d_gene: TRBD2
v_gene: TRBV7-2
j_gene: TRBJ2-3
abundance: many
CDR3aa: CASSSGTSGGSSTDTQYF
CDR3nt: TGTGCCAGCAGCTCAGGGACTAGCGGGGGGTCTAGCACAGATACGCAGTATTTT

d_gene: .
v_gene: TRBV24-1
j_gene: TRBJ2-1
abundance: few
CDR3aa: CATSGPNNEQFF
CDR3nt: TGTGCCACCAGTGGGCCAAACAATGAGCAGTTCTTC

d_gene: .
v_gene: TRBV11-2
j_gene: TRBJ1-6
abundance: many
CDR3aa: CASSLDMGHRYNSPLHF
CDR3nt: TGTGCCAGCAGCTTAGATATGGGACATCGGTATAATTCACCCCTCCACTTT

d_gene: .
v_gene: TRBV7-2
j_gene: TRBJ2-5
abundance: .
CDR3aa: CASSLFGGGETQYF
CDR3nt: TGTGCCAGCAGCTTATTTGGGGGTGGGGAGACCCAGTACTTC

d_gene: .
v_gene: TRBV9
j_gene: TRBJ2-7
abundance: many
CDR3aa: CASSVGVSGEDYEQYF
CDR3nt: TGTGCCAGCAGCGTAGGAGTATCGGGGGAAGACTACGAGCAGTACTTC

d_gene: TRBD1
v_gene: TRBV15
j_gene: TRBJ1-1
abundance: many
CDR3aa: CATSQRTGLNTEAFF
CDR3nt: TGTGCCACCAGCCAAAGGACAGGATTGAACACTGAAGCTTTCTTT

d_gene: .
v_gene: TRBV7-3
j_gene: TRBJ2-3
abundance: many
CDR3aa: CASSLGSYTDTQYF
CDR3nt: TGTGCCAGCAGCTTAGGGTCATACACAGATACGCAGTATTTT

d_gene: .
v_gene: TRBV6-5
j_gene: TRBJ1-5
abundance: few
CDR3aa: CASSSQPNQPQHF
CDR3nt: TGTGCCAGCAGCTCCCAACCTAATCAGCCCCAGCATTTT

d_gene: .
v_gene: TRBV18
j_gene: TRBJ2-3
abundance: many
CDR3aa: CASSPPRGTDTQYF
CDR3nt: TGTGCCAGCTCACCACCGAGGGGCACAGATACGCAGTATTTT

d_gene: .
v_gene: TRBV6-5
j_gene: TRBJ2-2
abundance: many
CDR3aa: CASVSVAGELFF
CDR3nt: TGTGCCAGCGTCTCGGTGGCCGGGGAGCTGTTTTTT

d_gene: TRBD2
v_gene: TRBV12-3/TRBV12-4
j_gene: TRBJ2-2
abundance: many
CDR3aa: CASKTSGGVSGELFF
CDR3nt: TGTGCCAGCAAGACTAGCGGGGGGGTCTCCGGGGAGCTGTTTTTT

d_gene: .
v_gene: TRBV30
j_gene: TRBJ1-2
abundance: many
CDR3aa: CAWSVDSNYGYTF
CDR3nt: TGTGCCTGGAGTGTTGACAGTAACTATGGCTACACCTTC

d_gene: .
v_gene: TRBV5-6
j_gene: TRBJ2-7
abundance: few
CDR3aa: CASSVRGVAYEQYF
CDR3nt: TGTGCCAGCAGCGTGAGGGGGGTCGCCTACGAGCAGTACTTC